Listed below are T cell receptor beta chains from one sample, sequenced in a study of T cell repertoires in cytomegalovirus infection. From the reads, TCRdb called clonotypes with MiXCR, one entry per CDR3 protein. This table has some 320,000 distinct CDR3 sequences, over 7.5% appearing once. Sequencing was carried out using PBMCs. The receptors come from a human donor in good health (CMV status not recorded). Some clones in this sample may be carry-over from other donors' samples. Both conserved end residues are trimmed from each CDR3. The order of the fields is V gene, clone size, CDR3 length, CDR3 protein. Expanded clones are given a class, and other clones once, few, many or no size at all.

TRBV11-2,many,13,ASSLEGTYSYEQY
TRBV12-3/TRBV12-4,many,11,ASRTSGVHEQY
TRBV12-3/TRBV12-4,few,12,ASSPDRVTGELF
TRBV6-1,few,14,ASSPTGAGRQETQY
TRBV19,few,14,ASSIGTGVSYNEQF
TRBV30,few,13,AWSPTGAAQETQY
TRBV7-6,many,14,ASSLVAGSSGNTIY
TRBV7-9,many,14,ASSSPPGRRDTEAF
TRBV7-9,-,13,ASSVNGDPGNTIY
TRBV6-2/TRBV6-3,few,11,ASSYTGQALYT
TRBV2,few,9,ASKPGTGYT
TRBV28,many,15,ASSSWTSGRRADTQY
TRBV7-2,many,13,ASSLVGGGNQPQH
TRBV12-3/TRBV12-4,-,12,ASRPSSGGTEAF
TRBV7-2,few,13,ASSPRGGWATEAF
TRBV12-3/TRBV12-4,many,10,ASSLWGQPQH
TRBV6-1,few,12,ASTAPSSGNTIY
TRBV10-3,-,12,AIPDNFGAYGYT
TRBV7-9,few,14,ASSILVRREGDTQY
TRBV7-3,-,16,ASSLDGGRDPNTGELF
TRBV3-1,-,13,ASSLRRRLNTEAF
TRBV7-2,many,11,ASSLNQGNTIY
TRBV20-1,few,9,SAEGLYGYT
TRBV7-6,-,12,ASSPSTGLLEAF
TRBV7-2,few,14,ASSLVAGVLDEKLF
TRBV12-3/TRBV12-4,many,12,ASSLSGLEGTQY
TRBV7-2,many,11,ASSGRGGTEAF